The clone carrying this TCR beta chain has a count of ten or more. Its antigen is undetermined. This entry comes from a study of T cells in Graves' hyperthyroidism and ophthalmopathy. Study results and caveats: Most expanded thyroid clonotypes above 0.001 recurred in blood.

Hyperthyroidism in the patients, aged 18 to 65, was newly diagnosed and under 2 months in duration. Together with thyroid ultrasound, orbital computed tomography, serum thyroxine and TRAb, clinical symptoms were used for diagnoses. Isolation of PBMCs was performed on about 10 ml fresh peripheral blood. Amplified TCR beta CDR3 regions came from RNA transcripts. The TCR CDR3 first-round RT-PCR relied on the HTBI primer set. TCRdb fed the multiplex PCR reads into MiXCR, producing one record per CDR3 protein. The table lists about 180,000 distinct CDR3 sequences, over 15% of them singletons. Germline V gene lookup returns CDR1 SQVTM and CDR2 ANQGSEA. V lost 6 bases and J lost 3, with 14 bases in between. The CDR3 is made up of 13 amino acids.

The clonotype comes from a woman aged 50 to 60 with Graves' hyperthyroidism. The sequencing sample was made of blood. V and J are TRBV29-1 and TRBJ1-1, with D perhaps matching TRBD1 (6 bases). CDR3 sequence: CSVAGGGDTEAFF. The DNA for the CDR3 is TGCAGCGTGGCCGGAGGGGGGGACACTGAAGCTTTCTTT.